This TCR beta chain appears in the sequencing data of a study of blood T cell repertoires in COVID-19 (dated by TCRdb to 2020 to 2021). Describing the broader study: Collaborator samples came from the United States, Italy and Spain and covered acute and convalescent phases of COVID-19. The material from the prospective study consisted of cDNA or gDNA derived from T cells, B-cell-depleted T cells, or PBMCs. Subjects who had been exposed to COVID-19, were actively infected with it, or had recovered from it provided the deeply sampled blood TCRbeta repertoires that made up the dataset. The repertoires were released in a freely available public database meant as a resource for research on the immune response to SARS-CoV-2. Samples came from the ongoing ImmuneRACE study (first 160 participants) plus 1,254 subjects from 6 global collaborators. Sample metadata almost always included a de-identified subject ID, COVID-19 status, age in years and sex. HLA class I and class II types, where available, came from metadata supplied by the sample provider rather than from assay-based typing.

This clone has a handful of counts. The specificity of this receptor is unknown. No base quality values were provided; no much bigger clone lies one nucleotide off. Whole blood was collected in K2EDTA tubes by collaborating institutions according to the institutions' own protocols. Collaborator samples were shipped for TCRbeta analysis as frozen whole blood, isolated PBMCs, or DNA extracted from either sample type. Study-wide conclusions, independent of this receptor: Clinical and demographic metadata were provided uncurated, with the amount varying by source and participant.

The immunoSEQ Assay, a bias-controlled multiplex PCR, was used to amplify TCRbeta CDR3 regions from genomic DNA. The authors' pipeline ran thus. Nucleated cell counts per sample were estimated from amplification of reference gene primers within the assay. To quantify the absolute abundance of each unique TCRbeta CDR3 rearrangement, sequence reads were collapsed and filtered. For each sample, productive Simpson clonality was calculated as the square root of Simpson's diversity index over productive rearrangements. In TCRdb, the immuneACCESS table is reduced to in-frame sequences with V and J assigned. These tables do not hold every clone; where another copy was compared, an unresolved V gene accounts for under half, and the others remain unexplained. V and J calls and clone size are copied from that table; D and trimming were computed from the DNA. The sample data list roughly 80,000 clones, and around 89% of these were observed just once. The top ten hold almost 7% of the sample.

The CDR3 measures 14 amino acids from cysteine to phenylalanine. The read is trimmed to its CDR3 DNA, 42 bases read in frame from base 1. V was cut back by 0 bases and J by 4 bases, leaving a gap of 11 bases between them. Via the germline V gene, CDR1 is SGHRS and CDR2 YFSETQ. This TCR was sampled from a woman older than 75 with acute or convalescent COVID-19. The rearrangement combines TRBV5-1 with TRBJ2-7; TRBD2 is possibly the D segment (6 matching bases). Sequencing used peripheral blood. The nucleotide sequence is TGCGCCAGCAGCTTGGCCGGGAGACAGTACGAGCAGTACTTC. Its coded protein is CASSLAGRQYEQYF.